A single sample is the source of the 11 T cell receptor beta chains below, sequenced in a study of T-cell memory formation after mild COVID-19. From the 5' RACE reads, TCRdb called clonotypes with MiXCR, one entry per CDR3 protein. The sample holds around 500,000 distinct CDR3 sequences; about 20% are singletons and the top ten take over 9%. Input material: PBMCs or a T cell subset sorted from them (not recorded which). The receptors were gathered from an adult woman who had mild COVID-19 (a few samples of this study predate the infection). Cell type and time point are not known.

This clonotype has a handful of counts. Written as DNA, the CDR3 is TGTGCCAGCAGGGGGACAGTATCGAACACCGGGGAGCTGTTTTTT. It encodes CASRGTVSNTGELFF. The rearrangement links TRBV2 to TRBJ2-2, with 7 bases fitting TRBD1. The germline V gene has CDR1 SNHLY and CDR2 FYNNEI. There are 15 residues in the CDR3. Trimming removed 6 bases from V and 0 bases from J; junction bases left unmatched: 4.

Remarks on this clonotype: An end of the junction does not agree with germline; a read error may underlie this. The chain couples TRBV6-2 or TRBV6-3 to TRBJ2-4, with no clear D. Germline-derived CDR1 and CDR2 are MNHEY and SVGEGT. This CDR3 region has 11 residues. CDR3 in DNA: TGTGCCAGCAGTTACAAGAGAGGTTGGTCCTTC. Its translation: CASSYKRGWSF.

The rearrangement uses TRBV5-8 and TRBJ2-1; D gene uncertain. The germline CDR1 and CDR2 sequences are SGHTS and YDEGEE. The CDR3 contains 12 residues. V lost 1 base, J lost 11 bases, and 10 bases lay in between. DNA for the CDR3: TGTGCCAGCAGCTTGTTCCTAGATAAGCAGTTCTTC. As protein: CASSLFLDKQFF.

The rearrangement joins TRBV7-9 to TRBJ2-2; weak D call: TRBD1 (6 bases). Trimming cost V 5 bases and J 3 bases, with 10 bases left between them. Germline V gives CDR1 SEHNR, CDR2 FQNEAQ (reference sequence). This CDR3 has 14 residues. Here the CDR3 reads CASSQTGDTGELFF. Written as DNA, the CDR3 is TGTGCCAGCAGCCAGACAGGCGACACCGGGGAGCTGTTTTTT.

In this sample, this clonotype turned up a few times. DNA for the CDR3: TGTGCCAGCAGCCTTCAACAGGGGGCGAAAATCCCCCTCCACTTT. Its translation is CASSLQQGAKIPLHF. This chain connects TRBV16 to TRBJ1-6; 9 nucleotides agree with TRBD1. The trim removed 4 bases at V and 13 bases at J, leaving 11 bases unmatched. The CDR3 loop spans 15 amino acids. Germline CDR1 KGHSY, CDR2 FQNENV. Drawing the rest from reference TRBV16 and TRBJ1-6, the complete variable domain is GEEVAQTPKHLVRGEGQKAKLYCAPIKGHSYVFWYQQVLKNEFKFLISFQNENVFDETGMPKERFSAKCLPNSPCSLEIQATKLEDSAVYFCASSLQQGAKIPLHFGNGTRLTVT.

This clonotype appeared a few times. The chain carries TRBV7-9 and TRBJ1-1; weak D call: TRBD1 (5 bases). Germline V lookup: CDR1 SEHNR, CDR2 FQNEAQ (reference sequence). The V gene lost 5 bases and the J gene lost 0 bases, with 13 bases spanning the gap. CDR3 size: 15 residues. For the CDR3, the DNA is TGTGCCAGCAGCCCCCCTCAGGGAGTGAACACTGAAGCTTTCTTT. Its translation: CASSPPQGVNTEAFF.

The CDR3 DNA follows: TGTGCCAGCAGCCAAGGTCCAAGAGAGCCCCAGCATTTT. It yields the protein CASSQGPREPQHF. The V call is TRBV3-1, the J call TRBJ1-5, with D hard to call. The CDR3 covers 13 residues. Germline CDR1 LGHDT, CDR2 YNNKEL (reference sequence). The V end lost 1 base, the J end lost 8 bases, and 9 bases lay between the germline ends.

The V and J genes are TRBV7-2 and TRBJ2-7; 12 nucleotides match TRBD2. V was clipped by 4 bases and J by 3 bases; unmatched bases: 16. The germline gives CDR1 SGHTA, CDR2 FQGNSA. The CDR3 spans 19 residues. CDR3 region: CASSSYSTPRLAGDYEQYF. CDR3 nucleotide sequence: TGTGCCAGCAGCTCATACTCAACGCCCCGACTAGCGGGGGACTACGAGCAGTACTTC. Using reference TRBV7-2 and TRBJ2-7 for the parts outside the CDR3, the full variable domain is GAGVSQSPSNKVTEKGKDVELRCDPISGHTALYWYRQSLGQGLEFLIYFQGNSAPDKSGLPSDRFSAERTGGSVSTLTIQRTQQEDSAVYLCASSSYSTPRLAGDYEQYFGPGTRLTVT.

This clonotype has a handful of counts. V usage is TRBV3-1 and J usage is TRBJ1-1; D gene ambiguous. The ends were cut back, 8 bases at V and 2 bases at J, with 9 bases in the middle. CDR1 LGHDT and CDR2 YNNKEL come from the germline V gene (reference sequence). This CDR3 has 12 residues. In DNA form, the CDR3 reads TGTGCCAGCGGGGATTACAACACTGAAGCTTTCTTT. This encodes CASGDYNTEAFF. The full variable domain, completed using reference TRBV3-1 and TRBJ1-1, is DTAVSQTPKYLVTQMGNDKSIKCEQNLGHDTMYWYKQDSKKFLKIMFSYNNKELIINETVPNRFSPKSPDKAHLNLHINSLELGDSAVYFCASGDYNTEAFFGQGTRLTVV.

This clonotype has at least ten counts. The gene calls are TRBV19 and TRBJ1-5, with TRBD1 identical over 9 bases. V was pared by 4 bases and J by 6 bases, with 7 bases of the junction left unmatched. Germline CDR1 LNHDA, CDR2 SQIVND (reference sequence). The CDR3 runs 15 residues. This CDR3 is CASSTDRGSTQPQHF. As DNA, the CDR3 is TGTGCCAGTAGTACGGACAGGGGAAGTACTCAGCCCCAGCATTTT. The full variable domain, completed using reference TRBV19 and TRBJ1-5, is DGGITQSPKYLFRKEGQNVTLSCEQNLNHDAMYWYRQDPGQGLRLIYYSQIVNDFQKGDIAEGYSVSREKKESFPLTVTSAQKNPTAFYLCASSTDRGSTQPQHFGDGTRLSIL.

In this sample, this clonotype turned up many times. The chain combines TRBV5-1 with TRBJ2-7; D is perhaps TRBD2 (5 bases). The germline CDR1 and CDR2 sequences are SGHRS and YFSETQ. The CDR3 is 13 amino acids. V was cut by 4 bases and J by 7 bases, with 15 bases left in between. The CDR3 coding sequence is TGCGCCAGCAGCCCGCTGGAAAGAGGGGAGCAGTACTTC. Translating it yields CASSPLERGEQYF.